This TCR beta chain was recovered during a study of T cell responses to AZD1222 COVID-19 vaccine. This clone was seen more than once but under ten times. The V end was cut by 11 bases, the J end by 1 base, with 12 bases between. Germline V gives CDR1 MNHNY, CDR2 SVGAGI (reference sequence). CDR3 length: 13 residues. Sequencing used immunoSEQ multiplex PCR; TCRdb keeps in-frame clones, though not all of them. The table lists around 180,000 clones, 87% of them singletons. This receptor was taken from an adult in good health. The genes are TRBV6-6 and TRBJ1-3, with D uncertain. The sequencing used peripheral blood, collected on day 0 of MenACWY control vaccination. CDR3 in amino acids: CASVVESGNTIYF. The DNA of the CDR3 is TGTGCCTCGGTTGTGGAATCTGGAAACACCATATATTTT.